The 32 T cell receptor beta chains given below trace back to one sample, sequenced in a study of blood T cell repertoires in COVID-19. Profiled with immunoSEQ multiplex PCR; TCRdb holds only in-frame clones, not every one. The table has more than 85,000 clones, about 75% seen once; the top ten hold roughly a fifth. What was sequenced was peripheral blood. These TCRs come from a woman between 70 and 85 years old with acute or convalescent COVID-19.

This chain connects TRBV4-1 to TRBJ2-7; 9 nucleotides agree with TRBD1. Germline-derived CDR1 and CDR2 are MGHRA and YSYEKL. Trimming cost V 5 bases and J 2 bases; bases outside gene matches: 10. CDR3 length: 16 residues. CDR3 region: CASSFKSGQGPYEQYF. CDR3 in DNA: TGCGCCAGCAGCTTTAAGTCGGGACAGGGTCCCTACGAGCAGTACTTC.

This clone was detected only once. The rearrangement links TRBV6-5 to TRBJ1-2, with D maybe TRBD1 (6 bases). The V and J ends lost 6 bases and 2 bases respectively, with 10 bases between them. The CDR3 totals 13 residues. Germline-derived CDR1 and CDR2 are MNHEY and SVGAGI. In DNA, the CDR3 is TGTGCCAGCAGGCTCACAGGGAACTATGGCTACACCTTC. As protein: CASRLTGNYGYTF.

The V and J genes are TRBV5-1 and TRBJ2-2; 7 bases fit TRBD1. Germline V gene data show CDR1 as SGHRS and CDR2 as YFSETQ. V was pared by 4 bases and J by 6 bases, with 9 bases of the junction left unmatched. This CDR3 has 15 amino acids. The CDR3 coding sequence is TGCGCCAGCAGCGCCGAGAGACAGGGCTCCGGGGAGCTGTTTTTT. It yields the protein CASSAERQGSGELFF. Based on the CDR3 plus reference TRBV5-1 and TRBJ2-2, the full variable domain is KAGVTQTPRYLIKTRGQQVTLSCSPISGHRSVSWYQQTPGQGLQFLFEYFSETQRNKGNFPGRFSGRQFSNSRSEMNVSTLELGDSALYLCASSAERQGSGELFFGEGSRLTVL.

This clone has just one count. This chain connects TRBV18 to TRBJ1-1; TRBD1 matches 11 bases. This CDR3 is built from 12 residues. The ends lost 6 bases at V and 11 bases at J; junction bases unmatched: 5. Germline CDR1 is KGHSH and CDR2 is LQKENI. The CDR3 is CASSDRGRDAFF. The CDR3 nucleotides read TGTGCCAGCTCGGACAGGGGGCGGGACGCTTTCTTT.

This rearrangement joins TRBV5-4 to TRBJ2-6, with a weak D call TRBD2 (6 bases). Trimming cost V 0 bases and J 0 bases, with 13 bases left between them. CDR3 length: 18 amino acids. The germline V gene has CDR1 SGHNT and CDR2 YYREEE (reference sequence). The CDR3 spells CASSLEAGRSSGANVLTF. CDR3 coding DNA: TGTGCCAGCAGCTTGGAGGCGGGGAGAAGCTCTGGGGCCAACGTCCTGACTTTC.

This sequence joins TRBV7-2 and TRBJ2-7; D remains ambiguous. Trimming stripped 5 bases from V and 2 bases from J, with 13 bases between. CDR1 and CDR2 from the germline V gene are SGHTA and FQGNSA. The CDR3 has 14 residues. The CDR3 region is CASSRSKTPYEQYF. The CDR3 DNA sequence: TGTGCCAGCAGCCGTAGTAAAACTCCCTACGAGCAGTACTTC.

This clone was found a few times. The CDR3: CASTPGGGREAFF. DNA of the CDR3: TGTGCCAGCACCCCTGGGGGGGGGCGGGAAGCTTTCTTT. This rearrangement joins TRBV6-5 to TRBJ1-1; maybe TRBD1 (6 bases). The CDR3 has 13 residues. The V and J ends lost 7 bases and 8 bases respectively, with 17 bases between them. Germline V gives CDR1 MNHEY, CDR2 SVGAGI.

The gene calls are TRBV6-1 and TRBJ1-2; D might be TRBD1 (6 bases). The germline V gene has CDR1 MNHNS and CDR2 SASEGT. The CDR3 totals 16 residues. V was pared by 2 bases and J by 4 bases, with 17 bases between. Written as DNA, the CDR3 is TGTGCCAGCAGTGAATGGCTCGGACAGAGCCCCTATGGCTACACCTTC. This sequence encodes CASSEWLGQSPYGYTF.

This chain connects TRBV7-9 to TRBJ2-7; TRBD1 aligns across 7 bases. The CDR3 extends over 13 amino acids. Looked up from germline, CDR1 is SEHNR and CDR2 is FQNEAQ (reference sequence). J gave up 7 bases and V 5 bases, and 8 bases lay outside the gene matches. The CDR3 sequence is CASSLTGAGEQYF. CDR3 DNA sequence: TGTGCCAGCAGCCTCACAGGGGCGGGTGAGCAGTACTTC.

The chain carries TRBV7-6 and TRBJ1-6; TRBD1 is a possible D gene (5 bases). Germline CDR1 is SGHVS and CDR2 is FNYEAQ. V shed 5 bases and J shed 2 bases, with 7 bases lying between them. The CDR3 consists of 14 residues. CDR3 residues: CASSPGPYNSPLHF. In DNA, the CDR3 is TGTGCCAGCAGCCCAGGGCCCTATAATTCACCCCTCCACTTT.

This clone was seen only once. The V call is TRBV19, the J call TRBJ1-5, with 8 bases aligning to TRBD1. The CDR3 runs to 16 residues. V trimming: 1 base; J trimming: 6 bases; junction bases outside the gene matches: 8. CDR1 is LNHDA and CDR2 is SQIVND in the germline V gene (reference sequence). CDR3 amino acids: CASSIGPPGGGQPQHF. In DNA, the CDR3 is TGTGCCAGTAGTATAGGACCCCCAGGGGGCGGTCAGCCCCAGCATTTT.

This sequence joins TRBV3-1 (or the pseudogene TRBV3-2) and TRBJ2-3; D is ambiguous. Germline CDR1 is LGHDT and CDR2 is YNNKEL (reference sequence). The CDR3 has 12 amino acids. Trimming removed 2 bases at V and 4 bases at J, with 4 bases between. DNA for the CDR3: TGTGCCAGCAGCCAACTACCAGATACGCAGTATTTT. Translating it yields CASSQLPDTQYF.

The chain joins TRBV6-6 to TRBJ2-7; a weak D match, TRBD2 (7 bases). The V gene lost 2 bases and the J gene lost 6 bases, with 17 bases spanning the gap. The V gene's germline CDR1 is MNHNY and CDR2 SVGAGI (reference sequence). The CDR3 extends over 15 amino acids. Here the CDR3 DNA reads TGTGCCAGCAGTTACCTCACGGGGGGCAGAGGCGAGCAGTACTTC. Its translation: CASSYLTGGRGEQYF.

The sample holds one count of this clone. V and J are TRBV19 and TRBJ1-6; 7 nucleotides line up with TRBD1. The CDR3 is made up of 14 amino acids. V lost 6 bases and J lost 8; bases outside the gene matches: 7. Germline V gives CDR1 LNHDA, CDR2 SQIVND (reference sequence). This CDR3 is CASSQDRTDSPLHF. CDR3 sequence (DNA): TGTGCCAGTAGCCAGGACAGGACGGATTCACCCCTCCACTTT.

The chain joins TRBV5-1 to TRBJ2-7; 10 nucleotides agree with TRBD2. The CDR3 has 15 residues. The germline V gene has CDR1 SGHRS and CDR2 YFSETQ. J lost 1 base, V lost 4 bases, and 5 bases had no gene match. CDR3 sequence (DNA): TGCGCCAGCAGCCATACGACTAGCGGGTCCTACGAGCAGTACTTC. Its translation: CASSHTTSGSYEQYF.

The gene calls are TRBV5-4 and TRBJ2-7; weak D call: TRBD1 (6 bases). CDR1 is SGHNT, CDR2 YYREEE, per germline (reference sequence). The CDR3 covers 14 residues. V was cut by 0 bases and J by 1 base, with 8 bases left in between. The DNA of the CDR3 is TGTGCCAGCAGCTTGGCAGGGGTGTCCTACGAGCAGTACTTC. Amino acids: CASSLAGVSYEQYF. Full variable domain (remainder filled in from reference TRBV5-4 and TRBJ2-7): ETGVTQSPTHLIKTRGQQVTLRCSSQSGHNTVSWYQQALGQGPQFIFQYYREEENGRGNFPPRFSGLQFPNYSSELNVNALELDDSALYLCASSLAGVSYEQYFGPGTRLTVT.

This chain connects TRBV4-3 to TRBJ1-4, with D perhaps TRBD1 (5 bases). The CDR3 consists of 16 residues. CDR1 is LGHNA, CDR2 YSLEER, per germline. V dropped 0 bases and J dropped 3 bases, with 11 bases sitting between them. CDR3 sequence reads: CASSQERGFPNEKLFF. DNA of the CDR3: TGCGCCAGCAGCCAAGAACGGGGGTTCCCTAATGAAAAACTGTTTTTT.

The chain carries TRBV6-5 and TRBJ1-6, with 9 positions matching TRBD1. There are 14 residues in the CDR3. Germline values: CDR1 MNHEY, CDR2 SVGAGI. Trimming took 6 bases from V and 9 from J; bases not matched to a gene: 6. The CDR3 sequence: CASRGTGRSSPLHF. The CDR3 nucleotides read TGTGCCAGCAGAGGGACAGGGAGGAGTTCACCCCTCCACTTT.

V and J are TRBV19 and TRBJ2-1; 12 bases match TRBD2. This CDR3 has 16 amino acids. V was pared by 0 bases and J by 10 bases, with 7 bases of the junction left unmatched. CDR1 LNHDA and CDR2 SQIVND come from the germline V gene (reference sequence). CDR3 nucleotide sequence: TGTGCCAGTAGTATAGAGGCTAGCGGGGGGGCGAGAGAGCAGTTCTTC. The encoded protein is CASSIEASGGAREQFF.

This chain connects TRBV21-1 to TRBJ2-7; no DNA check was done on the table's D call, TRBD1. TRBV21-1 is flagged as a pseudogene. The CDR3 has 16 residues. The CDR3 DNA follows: TGTGCCAGCAGCCGAGATTGGGACAGGTTCTCCTACGAGCAGTACTTC. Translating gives CASSRDWDRFSYEQYF.

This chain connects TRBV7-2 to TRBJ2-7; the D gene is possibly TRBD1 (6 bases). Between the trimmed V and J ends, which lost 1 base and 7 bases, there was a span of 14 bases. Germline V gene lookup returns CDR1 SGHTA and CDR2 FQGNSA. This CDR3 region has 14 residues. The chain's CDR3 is CASSLVGRGGEQYF. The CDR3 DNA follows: TGTGCCAGCAGCTTAGTTGGCAGGGGTGGTGAGCAGTACTTC.

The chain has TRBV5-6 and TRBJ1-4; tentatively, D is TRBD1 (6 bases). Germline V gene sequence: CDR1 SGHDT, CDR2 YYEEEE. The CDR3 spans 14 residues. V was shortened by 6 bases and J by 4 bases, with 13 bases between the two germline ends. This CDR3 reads CASTLRGINEKLFF. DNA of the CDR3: TGTGCCAGCACCTTAAGGGGGATTAATGAAAAACTGTTTTTT. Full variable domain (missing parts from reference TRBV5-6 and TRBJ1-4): DAGVTQSPTHLIKTRGQQVTLRCSPKSGHDTVSWYQQALGQGPQFIFQYYEEEERQRGNFPDRFSGHQFPNYSSELNVNALLLGDSALYLCASTLRGINEKLFFGSGTQLSVL.

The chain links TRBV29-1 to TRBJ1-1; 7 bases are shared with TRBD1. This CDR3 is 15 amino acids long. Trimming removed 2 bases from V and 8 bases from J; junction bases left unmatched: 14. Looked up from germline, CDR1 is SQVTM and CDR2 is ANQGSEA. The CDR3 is CSVETSRQGLTEAFF. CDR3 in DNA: TGCAGCGTTGAAACCTCACGACAGGGCCTCACCGAAGCTTTCTTT. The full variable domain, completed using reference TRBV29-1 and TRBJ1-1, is SAVISQKPSRDICQRGTSLTIQCQVDSQVTMMFWYRQQPGQSLTLIATANQGSEATYESGFVIDKFPISRPNLTFSTLTVSNMSPEDSSIYLCSVETSRQGLTEAFFGQGTRLTVV.

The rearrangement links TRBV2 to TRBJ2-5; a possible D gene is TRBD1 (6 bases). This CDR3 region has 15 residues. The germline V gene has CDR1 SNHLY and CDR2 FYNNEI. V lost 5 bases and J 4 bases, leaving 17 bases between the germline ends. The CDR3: CASSLVQGIVETQYF. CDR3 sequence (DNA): TGTGCCAGCAGTCTTGTGCAGGGGATTGTAGAGACCCAGTACTTC.

The CDR3 here is CASSRGAGDTQYF. CDR3 bases: TGTGCCAGCAGTCGGGGGGCTGGTGATACGCAGTATTTT. The chain employs TRBV27 and TRBJ2-3; possible D gene TRBD2, 7 bases. The ends were cut back, 5 bases at V and 6 bases at J, with 12 bases in the middle. In germline, CDR1 is MNHEY, CDR2 SMNVEV (reference sequence). There are 13 residues in the CDR3.

The CDR3 DNA reads TGTGCCAACCGAGGACAGGGCGTCAATCAGCCCCAGCATTTT. Its protein product is CANRGQGVNQPQHF. The chain employs TRBV28 and TRBJ1-5; 8 positions match TRBD1. Germline V gene lookup returns CDR1 MDHEN and CDR2 SYDVKM. The CDR3 totals 14 residues. V lost 10 bases, J lost 3 bases, and 8 bases stayed unmatched.

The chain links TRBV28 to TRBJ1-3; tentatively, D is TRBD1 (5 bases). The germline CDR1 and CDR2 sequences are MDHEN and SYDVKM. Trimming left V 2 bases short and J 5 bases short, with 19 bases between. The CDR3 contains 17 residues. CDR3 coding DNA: TGTGCCAGCAGTTTAAAGGGGCACGGAGGGAATCGAAACACCATATATTTT. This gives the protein CASSLKGHGGNRNTIYF.

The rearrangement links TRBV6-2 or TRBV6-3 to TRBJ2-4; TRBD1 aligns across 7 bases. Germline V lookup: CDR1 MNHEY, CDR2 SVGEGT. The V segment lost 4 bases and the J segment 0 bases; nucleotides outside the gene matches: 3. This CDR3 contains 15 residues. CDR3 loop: CASSSGTVAKNIQYF. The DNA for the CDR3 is TGTGCCAGCAGTTCTGGGACAGTAGCCAAAAACATTCAGTACTTC.

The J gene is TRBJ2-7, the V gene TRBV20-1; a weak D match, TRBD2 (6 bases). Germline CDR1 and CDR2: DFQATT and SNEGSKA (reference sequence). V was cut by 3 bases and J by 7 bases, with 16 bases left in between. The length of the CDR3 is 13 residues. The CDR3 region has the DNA TGCAGTGCTAGTATCTTGGGGACTTGGGAGCAGTACTTC. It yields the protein CSASILGTWEQYF.

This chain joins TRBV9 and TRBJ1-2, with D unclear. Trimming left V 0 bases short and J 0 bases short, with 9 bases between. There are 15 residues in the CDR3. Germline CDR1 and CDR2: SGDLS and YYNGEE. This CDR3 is CASSVEKTTNYGYTF. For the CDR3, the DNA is TGTGCCAGCAGCGTAGAGAAGACAACTAACTATGGCTACACCTTC.

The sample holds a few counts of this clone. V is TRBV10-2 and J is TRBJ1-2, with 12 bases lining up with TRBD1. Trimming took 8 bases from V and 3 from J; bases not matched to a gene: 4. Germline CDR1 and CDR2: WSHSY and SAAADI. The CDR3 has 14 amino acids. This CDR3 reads CASGDRGLDYGYTF. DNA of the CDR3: TGCGCCAGCGGGGACAGGGGGCTGGACTATGGCTACACCTTC.

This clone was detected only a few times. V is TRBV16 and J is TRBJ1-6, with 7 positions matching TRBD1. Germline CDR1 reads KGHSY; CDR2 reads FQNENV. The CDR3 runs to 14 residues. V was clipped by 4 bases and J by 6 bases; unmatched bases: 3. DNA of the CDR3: TGTGCCAGCAGCCCCCGACAGGGTAATTCACCCCTCCACTTT. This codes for CASSPRQGNSPLHF. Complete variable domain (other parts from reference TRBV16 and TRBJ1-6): GEEVAQTPKHLVRGEGQKAKLYCAPIKGHSYVFWYQQVLKNEFKFLISFQNENVFDETGMPKERFSAKCLPNSPCSLEIQATKLEDSAVYFCASSPRQGNSPLHFGNGTRLTVT.